Listed below are T cell receptor beta chains from one sample, sequenced in a study of shared clonotypes between healthy human individuals. The data were produced by immunoSEQ multiplex PCR, yet TCRdb's version contains in-frame clones alone and is incomplete. The profile shows roughly 2.5 million clones, around nine tenths of them singletons. The source material was naive CD4+ T cells sorted from blood. Receptors originate from a man aged 18 to 30 in good health. CDR3s include the opening cysteine and the closing phenylalanine or tryptophan. The D gene is left open where the match is weak. Size tells how often a clone was seen (once, few, many) or the class of an expanded clone, and some rows leave it out.

V gene	CDR3 length	D gene	J gene	clone size	CDR3 protein	CDR3 DNA
TRBV5-5	13	-	TRBJ2-2	-	CASGTVNTGELFF	TGTGCCAGCGGAACGGTAAACACCGGGGAGCTGTTTTTT
TRBV19	14	-	TRBJ1-6	-	CASTTGTLDSPLHF	TGTGCCAGTACGACCGGGACCCTAGATTCTCCCCTCCACTTT
TRBV18	14	-	TRBJ1-3	-	CASSPVDDGNTIYF	TGTGCCAGCTCACCCGTAGACGATGGAAACACCATATATTTT
TRBV18	13	-	TRBJ1-2	once	CASSPGRSGGYTF	TGTGCCAGCTCACCAGGGCGTAGTGGAGGCTACACCTTC
TRBV4-3	17	TRBD1	TRBJ2-1	-	CASSRTRDRGRYYEQFF	TGCGCCAGCAGCCGGACCCGGGACAGGGGGCGATATTATGAGCAGTTCTTC
TRBV12-5	16	TRBD1	TRBJ2-7	-	CASGSLIGYRGNEQYF	TGTGCTAGTGGTTCCTTAATCGGGTACAGGGGAAACGAGCAGTACTTC
TRBV21-1	17	-	TRBJ2-4	-	CASSGTPGQGLLDIQYF	TGTGCCAGCAGCGGCACGCCGGGACAAGGACTTTTGGACATTCAGTACTTC
TRBV15	17	-	TRBJ2-1	-	CATSSGRGGVMVNEQFF	TGTGCCACCAGCAGTGGCAGGGGAGGGGTGATGGTCAATGAGCAGTTCTTC
TRBV30	11	-	TRBJ1-2	-	CAWSEVDGYTF	TGTGCCTGGAGCGAAGTGGACGGCTACACCTTC
TRBV7-9	15	-	TRBJ1-5	-	CASSLGDGSNQPQHF	TGTGCCAGCAGCTTGGGGGACGGCTCCAATCAGCCCCAGCATTTT
TRBV19	14	TRBD1	TRBJ1-2	-	CASRIQGINYGYTF	TGTGCCAGTAGAATACAGGGGATAAATTATGGCTACACCTTC
TRBV5-4	14	-	TRBJ2-3	-	CASSLPPRGDTQYF	TGTGCCAGCAGCTTGCCCCCTCGAGGAGATACGCAGTATTTT
TRBV10-3	13	TRBD1	TRBJ2-7	-	CATGQGASLEQYF	TGTGCCACAGGACAGGGGGCGTCTCTCGAGCAGTACTTC
TRBV29-1	13	-	TRBJ2-7	-	CSVEDAGSYEQYF	TGCAGCGTTGAAGATGCAGGTTCCTACGAGCAGTACTTC
TRBV5-8	14	-	TRBJ1-1	-	CASSLALTGRRAFF	TGTGCCAGCAGCTTGGCCCTGACCGGGCGGAGGGCTTTCTTT
TRBV30	13	-	TRBJ1-2	-	CAWSVGGAYGYTF	TGTGCCTGGAGTGTAGGCGGAGCCTATGGCTACACCTTC
TRBV5-1	16	-	TRBJ1-3	-	CASSLLDTSSGNTIYF	TGCGCCAGCAGCTTGTTGGACACCAGCTCTGGAAACACCATATATTTT
TRBV19	16	-	TRBJ2-7	-	CASSITPGDWAGEQYF	TGTGCCAGTAGTATAACTCCCGGTGACTGGGCTGGCGAGCAGTACTTC
TRBV30	13	TRBD1	TRBJ1-2	once	CAWSGTGGSGYTF	TGTGCCTGGAGTGGGACAGGGGGATCTGGCTACACCTTC
TRBV18	16	-	TRBJ1-1	once	CASSPTAPYRDTEAFF	TGTGCCAGCTCACCAACAGCGCCTTATAGGGACACTGAAGCTTTCTTT
TRBV29-1	13	TRBD1	TRBJ2-7	-	CSVAGTGRYEQYF	TGCAGCGTAGCCGGGACAGGCCGCTACGAGCAGTACTTC
TRBV9	15	-	TRBJ2-1	once	CASSVGPFPDNEQFF	TGTGCCAGCAGCGTAGGCCCCTTCCCAGACAATGAGCAGTTCTTC
TRBV5-6	16	TRBD1	TRBJ1-1	-	CASSRGTGGRNTEAFF	TGTGCCAGCAGCCGCGGGACAGGGGGCCGGAACACTGAAGCTTTCTTT
TRBV6-5	14	TRBD1	TRBJ1-2	-	CASSREDREGGYTF	TGTGCCAGCAGCCGAGAGGACAGGGAAGGAGGCTACACCTTC
TRBV6-1	14	TRBD1	TRBJ2-2	-	CASVARGSAGELFF	TGTGCCAGCGTGGCCAGGGGGTCGGCCGGGGAGCTGTTTTTT
TRBV6-5	14	-	TRBJ1-6	-	CASSYRRDNSPLHF	TGTGCCAGCAGTTACAGGCGAGATAATTCACCCCTCCACTTT
TRBV30	12	-	TRBJ2-2	-	CASKGPSGELFF	TGTGCCTCTAAGGGACCCTCCGGGGAGCTGTTTTTT
TRBV6-5	15	TRBD1	TRBJ2-7	-	CASSYGTDSSYEQYF	TGTGCCAGCAGTTACGGGACAGATTCCTCCTACGAGCAGTACTTC
TRBV30	12	TRBD1	TRBJ1-1	-	CAWNRGPSEAFF	TGTGCCTGGAACAGGGGGCCCTCTGAAGCTTTCTTT
TRBV4-1	16	-	TRBJ1-5	-	CASSQGRTGPNQPQHF	TGCGCCAGCAGCCAAGGTAGAACAGGACCAAATCAGCCCCAGCATTTT
TRBV7-9	13	-	TRBJ2-1	-	CASSLGTDNEQFF	TGTGCCAGCAGCTTAGGGACAGACAATGAGCAGTTCTTC
TRBV6-1	13	-	TRBJ1-1	-	CASTGQPNTEAFF	TGTGCCAGCACCGGGCAGCCGAACACTGAAGCTTTCTTT
TRBV27	17	TRBD1	TRBJ2-7	-	CASSPRGLGDRSYEQYF	TGTGCCAGCAGTCCGAGAGGGTTGGGGGACAGGTCCTACGAGCAGTACTTC
TRBV30	14	-	TRBJ2-5	-	CAWSPGVARETQYF	TGTGCCTGGAGTCCGGGGGTGGCCCGCGAGACCCAGTACTTC
TRBV29-1	13	-	TRBJ2-4	-	CSVLGHAKNIQYF	TGCAGCGTGTTGGGACATGCCAAAAACATTCAGTACTTC
TRBV15	16	-	TRBJ2-4	-	CATSEGPEGAKNIQYF	TGTGCCACCAGCGAAGGGCCGGAGGGAGCCAAAAACATTCAGTACTTC
TRBV5-4	12	-	TRBJ2-7	-	CASSLDAREQYF	TGTGCCAGCAGCTTGGACGCACGGGAGCAGTACTTC
TRBV5-1	13	-	TRBJ1-1	-	CASSWDLNTEAFF	TGCGCCAGCAGCTGGGATTTGAACACTGAAGCTTTCTTT
TRBV5-6	16	-	TRBJ2-1	-	CASSLSPGVLYNEQFF	TGTGCCAGCAGCTTGTCTCCGGGAGTTCTCTACAATGAGCAGTTCTTC
TRBV5-1	15	TRBD1	TRBJ2-7	-	CASSSTGTGVHEQYF	TGCGCCAGCAGCTCGACCGGGACAGGGGTCCACGAGCAGTACTTC
TRBV6-6	12	-	TRBJ2-3	-	CASSKGWATQYF	TGTGCCAGCAGTAAAGGCTGGGCTACGCAGTATTTT
TRBV11-2	13	-	TRBJ2-5	-	CASSLSLEETQYF	TGTGCCAGCAGCTTAAGCCTAGAAGAGACCCAGTACTTC
TRBV5-4	14	TRBD2	TRBJ2-3	-	CASSPGGQKDTQYF	TGTGCCAGCAGTCCGGGGGGGCAGAAAGATACGCAGTATTTT
TRBV7-2	13	-	TRBJ2-3	-	CASTDFRTDTQYF	TGTGCCAGCACCGACTTTCGCACAGATACGCAGTATTTT
TRBV27	16	TRBD2	TRBJ2-5	-	CASSPLSGSAPETQYF	TGTGCCAGCAGCCCCCTTAGCGGGAGTGCCCCCGAGACCCAGTACTTC
TRBV6-5	14	TRBD1	TRBJ1-1	-	CASRNTGGGTEAFF	TGTGCCAGCAGAAACACAGGGGGTGGCACTGAAGCTTTCTTT
TRBV27	15	-	TRBJ1-2	-	CASSLSAGKGYGYTF	TGTGCCAGCAGTTTATCAGCAGGGAAGGGCTATGGCTACACCTTC
TRBV18	13	-	TRBJ1-4	-	CASSPNLQEKLFF	TGTGCCAGCTCACCGAACCTTCAAGAAAAACTGTTTTTT
TRBV2	14	TRBD2	TRBJ2-7	-	CASSERLASYEQYF	TGTGCCAGCAGTGAAAGACTAGCGTCCTACGAGCAGTACTTC
TRBV5-1	12	-	TRBJ1-5	-	CAALPGGQPQHF	TGCGCCGCACTTCCGGGGGGCCAGCCCCAGCATTTT
TRBV4-1	18	-	TRBJ1-4	-	CASSPRRVFYATNEKLFF	TGCGCCAGCAGCCCCCGGAGGGTCTTCTATGCAACTAATGAAAAACTGTTTTTT
TRBV27	16	TRBD1	TRBJ1-3	-	CASSLGTGGAGNTIYF	TGTGCCAGCAGTCTCGGGACAGGGGGCGCTGGAAACACCATATATTTT
TRBV5-1	15	-	TRBJ2-1	-	CASSPDPSSYNEQFF	TGCGCCAGCAGCCCGGACCCTAGCTCCTACAATGAGCAGTTCTTC
TRBV5-4	13	-	TRBJ2-1	-	CADGLWLHNEQFF	TGTGCCGACGGGCTCTGGCTACACAATGAGCAGTTCTTC
TRBV4-1	15	-	TRBJ2-5	once	CASSQFWAGQETQYF	TGCGCCAGCAGCCAATTTTGGGCAGGACAAGAGACCCAGTACTTC
TRBV30	15	TRBD2	TRBJ2-3	-	CAWTSGTPSTDTQYF	TGTGCCTGGACTAGCGGGACACCTAGCACAGATACGCAGTATTTT
TRBV19	14	-	TRBJ2-2	-	CASSSGKNTGELFF	TGTGCCAGTAGTTCCGGGAAGAACACCGGGGAGCTGTTTTTT
TRBV10-3	15	-	TRBJ1-6	-	CAISDQSSYNSPLHF	TGTGCCATCAGTGATCAGAGCTCCTATAATTCACCCCTCCACTTT